Below, 6 T cell receptor beta chains from the same sample are listed, as sequenced in a study of blood T cell repertoires in COVID-19. The repertoire was sequenced with immunoSEQ multiplex PCR; TCRdb's copy has only in-frame clones and lacks some. The sample holds approximately 350,000 clones, about 90% seen once. Input material: peripheral blood. The receptors derive from a woman in her forties or fifties with COVID-19, enrolled during active disease.

A single count supports this clone. The V gene is TRBV6-5, the J gene TRBJ2-7; 11 bases line up with TRBD2. The trim removed 6 bases at V and 2 bases at J, leaving 9 bases unmatched. CDR3 length: 16 amino acids. CDR1 and CDR2 (germline): MNHEY, SVGAGI. The chain's CDR3 is CASSYQGTSGPYEQYF. DNA of the CDR3: TGTGCCAGCAGCTACCAAGGGACTAGCGGACCCTACGAGCAGTACTTC.

This clone was detected once. This chain connects TRBV27 to TRBJ2-7; 8 bases match TRBD1. Germline values: CDR1 MNHEY, CDR2 SMNVEV (reference sequence). V lost 3 bases, J lost 6 bases, and 1 base stayed unmatched. This CDR3 is built from 12 residues. The CDR3 reads CASSFQGAEQYF. The CDR3 coding sequence is TGTGCCAGCAGTTTTCAGGGGGCCGAGCAGTACTTC.

V is TRBV18 and J is TRBJ1-6, with TRBD1 as a possible D gene (6 bases). Per germline, CDR1 KGHSH and CDR2 LQKENI. The CDR3 sequence is 16 residues long. V lost 4 bases to trimming and J lost 8 bases, with 18 bases between them. Written as DNA, the CDR3 is TGTGCCAGCTCACGGGGACAAGGGGCACCGTATTCACCCCTCCACTTT. The encoded protein is CASSRGQGAPYSPLHF.

V usage is TRBV19 and J usage is TRBJ1-2; 7 bases align to TRBD1. The trim removed 1 base at V and 6 bases at J, leaving 8 bases unmatched. Per the germline V gene, CDR1 is LNHDA and CDR2 is SQIVND (reference sequence). This CDR3 is built from 15 residues. The CDR3 DNA reads TGTGCCAGTAGTATAGGACAGGGAGGTTCCCATGGCTACACCTTC. The encoded protein is CASSIGQGGSHGYTF.

The chain couples TRBV18 to TRBJ2-7; tentative D call: TRBD2 (6 bases). The V gene lost 5 bases and the J gene lost 3 bases, with 17 bases spanning the gap. Germline CDR1 reads KGHSH; CDR2 reads LQKENI. The CDR3 totals 15 residues. Here the CDR3 reads CASSSPGLNHYEQYF. The CDR3 region has the DNA TGTGCCAGCTCATCTCCGGGACTCAATCACTACGAGCAGTACTTC.

The sample holds one count of this clone. The chain is built from TRBV19 and TRBJ2-7, with TRBD2 matching over 11 bases. The CDR3 covers 14 residues. In germline, CDR1 is LNHDA, CDR2 SQIVND (reference sequence). The V segment lost 5 bases and the J segment 6 bases; nucleotides outside the gene matches: 6. DNA for the CDR3: TGTGCCAGTAGTGTCTCCGGGACTAGCGGCGAGCAGTACTTC. Translation gives CASSVSGTSGEQYF.